The 12 T cell receptor beta chains below were found in one sample sequenced in a study of T cell responses to AZD1222 COVID-19 vaccine. Sequencing used immunoSEQ multiplex PCR; TCRdb keeps in-frame clones, though not all of them. Among roughly 150,000 clones listed, 90% were seen once. This specimen was peripheral blood, taken on day 0 of AZD1222 vaccination. The receptors were sampled from an adult in good health.

The chain uses TRBV4-3 and TRBJ1-3, with a weak D call TRBD1 (5 bases). Deletions cut 2 bases from V and 4 bases from J, with 9 bases between. CDR1 and CDR2 (germline): LGHNA, YSLEER. There are 14 residues in the CDR3. This chain's CDR3 is CASSQQGLGNTIYF. CDR3 coding DNA: TGCGCCAGCAGCCAACAGGGTCTGGGAAACACCATATATTTT.

This chain uses TRBV24-1 with TRBJ1-1, with D perhaps matching TRBD1 (5 bases). Germline V gene sequence: CDR1 KGHDR, CDR2 SFDVKD. The CDR3 runs to 15 residues. V lost 2 bases and J 1 base, leaving 10 bases between the germline ends. CDR3 bases: TGTGCCACCAGTGATTCGAACACAGGGAACACTGAAGCTTTCTTT. This sequence encodes CATSDSNTGNTEAFF.

The chain combines TRBV28 with TRBJ1-2, with D perhaps TRBD1 (5 bases). The germline V gene has CDR1 MDHEN and CDR2 SYDVKM. V lost 3 bases and J lost 3, with 5 bases in between. The CDR3 contains 12 residues. This chain's CDR3 is CASSFRDYGYTF. CDR3 bases: TGTGCCAGCAGTTTCAGGGACTATGGCTACACCTTC.

The V and J genes are TRBV7-2 and TRBJ2-7, with TRBD1 as a possible D gene (6 bases). There are 15 residues in the CDR3. V was trimmed by 5 bases and J by 4 bases, leaving 18 bases between them. The germline V gene encodes CDR1 SGHTA and CDR2 FQGNSA. The chain's CDR3 is CASSPNPGQRYEQYF. The CDR3, as DNA: TGTGCCAGCAGCCCAAATCCGGGACAACGTTACGAGCAGTACTTC.

The rearrangement joins TRBV7-2 to TRBJ2-1; tentative D call: TRBD2 (5 bases). The germline V gene encodes CDR1 SGHTA and CDR2 FQGNSA. V lost 5 bases to trimming and J lost 0 bases, with 8 bases between them. The CDR3 sequence is 14 residues long. The DNA of the CDR3 is TGTGCCAGCAGCACCGGGGTCTCCTACAATGAGCAGTTCTTC. Translated: CASSTGVSYNEQFF.

V usage is TRBV4-1 and J usage is TRBJ1-3, with TRBD1 matching 7 bases. CDR3 size: 16 residues. The trim removed 0 bases at V and 0 bases at J, leaving 2 bases unmatched. Germline V gene data show CDR1 as MGHRA and CDR2 as YSYEKL. This CDR3 is CASSQDGTVSGNTIYF. Written as DNA, the CDR3 is TGCGCCAGCAGCCAAGATGGGACAGTCTCTGGAAACACCATATATTTT.

The rearrangement joins TRBV6-5 to TRBJ2-5, with 12 positions matching TRBD1. Germline V gene sequence: CDR1 MNHEY, CDR2 SVGAGI. V shed 0 bases, J shed 4 bases, and the junction held 3 bases outside the gene matches. The CDR3 spans 16 residues. The CDR3 bases are TGTGCCAGCAGTTACTCCGGGACAGGGGGCGGAGAGACCCAGTACTTC. Residues: CASSYSGTGGGETQYF.

This sequence joins TRBV24-1 and TRBJ2-1; possible D gene TRBD1, 6 bases. CDR3 length: 17 amino acids. Per germline, CDR1 KGHDR and CDR2 SFDVKD. Trimming pared 1 base from V and 0 bases from J, leaving 12 bases between. The CDR3 loop reads CATSDFPAGASYNEQFF. The CDR3 DNA is TGTGCCACCAGTGATTTCCCAGCAGGGGCCTCCTACAATGAGCAGTTCTTC.

The chain uses TRBV4-2 and TRBJ2-7, with 10 positions matching TRBD1. Looked up from germline, CDR1 is LGHNA and CDR2 is YNFKEQ. There are 15 residues in the CDR3. Trimming removed 4 bases from V and 3 bases from J; junction bases left unmatched: 6. This CDR3 is CASSPGTGAVYEQYF. For the CDR3, the DNA is TGTGCCAGCAGCCCGGGGACAGGGGCGGTCTACGAGCAGTACTTC.

The V call is TRBV28, the J call TRBJ2-2; 7 nucleotides match TRBD2. CDR1 and CDR2 from the germline V gene are MDHEN and SYDVKM. The ends lost 5 bases at V and 2 bases at J; junction bases unmatched: 14. The CDR3 runs 18 residues. The CDR3 is CASSTNPDGTKNTGELFF. The CDR3 DNA sequence: TGTGCCAGCAGTACAAACCCTGATGGGACTAAAAACACCGGGGAGCTGTTTTTT.

This clone came up once. The genes are TRBV19 and TRBJ1-1, with D possibly being TRBD1 (5 bases). Germline CDR1 is LNHDA and CDR2 is SQIVND (reference sequence). The CDR3 runs 14 residues. V dropped 4 bases and J dropped 5 bases, with 14 bases sitting between them. The CDR3 sequence is CASSRPGTGTEAFF. CDR3 bases: TGTGCCAGTAGTAGGCCGGGGACTGGGACTGAAGCTTTCTTT.

In this sample, this clone turned up once. This sequence joins TRBV5-1 and TRBJ1-1; perhaps TRBD1 as D (5 bases). The CDR3 is made up of 14 amino acids. V was shortened by 3 bases and J by 1 base, with 10 bases between the two germline ends. The germline V gene encodes CDR1 SGHRS and CDR2 YFSETQ. Here the CDR3 DNA reads TGCGCCAGCAGCTCGGGGCGATGGAACACTGAAGCTTTCTTT. Translation: CASSSGRWNTEAFF.